These 17 T cell receptor beta chains originate from one sample sequenced in a study of regulatory T cells in long-lasting Graves disease. Relying on iRepertoire HTBI primers and Arm-PCR of CDR3 regions, the team built TCR beta libraries. TCRdb independently ran MiXCR on the multiplex PCR reads; one entry per CDR3 protein. The sample has about 660,000 distinct CDR3 sequences; around 30% are singletons. Time point defined: persistent/refractory GD, antithyroid drugs over 5 years with positive TRAb. After RNA was extracted from PBMCs, the TCR library was made from it. The specimen comprised peripheral blood mononuclear cells (PBMCs), sampled when the disease was refractory, from a patient treated with antithyroid drugs. The receptors stem from a female donor with Graves disease.

Many counts were recorded for this clonotype. The rearrangement joins TRBV27 to TRBJ1-2; D is perhaps TRBD1 (6 bases). The CDR3 contains 12 residues. Germline V lookup: CDR1 MNHEY, CDR2 SMNVEV (reference sequence). With 8 bases removed from V and 2 bases from J, the gap between germline ends came to 9 bases. CDR3 DNA sequence: TGTGCCAGCGGGGGGCGGAACTATGGCTACACCTTC. It specifies CASGGRNYGYTF.

This clonotype was seen ten or more times. The chain recombines TRBV28 with TRBJ1-2, with D perhaps matching TRBD1 (5 bases). CDR3 length equals 11 residues. Germline CDR1 MDHEN, CDR2 SYDVKM. The V and J ends lost 8 bases and 8 bases respectively, with 12 bases between them. CDR3 region: CASGANWGYTF. The CDR3 DNA is TGTGCCAGCGGGGCCAATTGGGGCTACACCTTC.

The rearrangement links TRBV30 to TRBJ1-2, with TRBD1 matching 7 bases. With V trimmed by 3 bases and J by 6 bases, 7 bases remained unmatched. CDR3 size: 13 residues. CDR1 is GTSNPN, CDR2 SVGIG, per germline (reference sequence). CDR3: CAWSRGQRHGYTF. The CDR3 DNA is TGTGCCTGGAGCCGGGGACAGAGACATGGCTACACCTTC.

This clonotype came up many times. CDR3 residues: CASSLRTGLTISYGYTF. CDR3 DNA: TGTGCCAGCAGTTTAAGGACAGGGCTCACAATTTCCTATGGCTACACCTTC. The chain is built from TRBV27 and TRBJ1-2; 8 positions agree with TRBD1. There are 17 residues in the CDR3. The junction had 12 bases not matched to a gene; V was cut back by 2 bases and J by 4 bases. The germline CDR1 and CDR2 sequences are MNHEY and SMNVEV (reference sequence).

This chain links TRBV27 with TRBJ2-1; 8 bases line up with TRBD2. V lost 6 bases, J lost 7 bases, and 20 bases stayed unmatched. In germline, CDR1 is MNHEY, CDR2 SMNVEV (reference sequence). The CDR3 loop spans 18 amino acids. CDR3 DNA: TGTGCCAGCAGCCCACTAGCGGCACATACGGGGGGCATTAATGAGCAGTTCTTC. This translates into CASSPLAAHTGGINEQFF.

This clonotype was found a few times. The chain links TRBV6-1 to TRBJ1-1; D is unresolved. V was shortened by 2 bases and J by 0 bases, with 16 bases between the two germline ends. The CDR3 sequence is 17 residues long. Germline V gene lookup returns CDR1 MNHNS and CDR2 SASEGT. Written as DNA, the CDR3 is TGTGCCAGCAGTGAACTAACTCTGGGTGGGATGAACACTGAAGCTTTCTTT. Protein sequence: CASSELTLGGMNTEAFF.

In its sample, this clonotype was seen many times. The chain combines TRBV28 with TRBJ1-5, with D tentatively TRBD1 (5 bases). This CDR3 comprises 13 residues. Germline loops: CDR1 MDHEN, CDR2 SYDVKM. Between the trimmed V and J ends, which lost 6 bases and 4 bases, there was a span of 10 bases. The CDR3 nucleotides are TGTGCCAGCAGGCTCGGGACGAATCAGCCCCAGCATTTT. Encoded protein: CASRLGTNQPQHF.

The gene calls are TRBV7-3 and TRBJ2-2; 9 nucleotides align to TRBD1. V lost 5 bases to trimming and J lost 7 bases; unmatched junction nucleotides: 11. This CDR3 is built from 16 residues. CDR1 and CDR2 from the germline V gene are SGHTA and FQGTGA. The DNA for the CDR3 is TGTGCCAGCAGCGACAGCCGGGACAGGGTTCACGGGGAGCTGTTTTTT. It is translated as CASSDSRDRVHGELFF.

The V gene is TRBV20-1, the J gene TRBJ2-5; no definite D call. V was trimmed by 0 bases and J by 2 bases, leaving 16 bases between them. The germline CDR1 and CDR2 sequences are DFQATT and SNEGSKA (reference sequence). The CDR3 contains 16 residues. This CDR3 is CSARDGRTVLQETQYF. The CDR3 bases are TGCAGTGCTAGAGATGGCAGAACAGTACTACAAGAGACCCAGTACTTC.

This clonotype was counted between two and nine times. This chain connects TRBV13 to TRBJ1-1; D is uncertain. From germline, CDR1 is PRHDT and CDR2 FYEKMQ (reference sequence). This CDR3 is 13 amino acids long. V lost 5 bases to trimming and J lost 4 bases, with 11 bases between them. The CDR3 DNA follows: TGTGCCAGCAGCCAAGTCTGGGGCACTGAAGCTTTCTTT. It is translated as CASSQVWGTEAFF.

The J gene is TRBJ2-2, the V gene TRBV3-1; TRBD2 agrees at 7 bases. The CDR3 is 14 residues long. The V and J ends lost 0 bases and 6 bases, in that order; junction bases with no gene match: 1. The germline gives CDR1 LGHDT, CDR2 YNNKEL (reference sequence). Here the CDR3 reads CASSQEGGAGELFF. DNA for the CDR3: TGTGCCAGCAGCCAAGAGGGAGGGGCCGGGGAGCTGTTTTTT.

The chain is built from TRBV5-8 and TRBJ1-2; 11 bases map to TRBD1. Germline assignment: CDR1 SGHTS and CDR2 YDEGEE. The ends lost 3 bases at V and 6 bases at J; junction bases unmatched: 10. This CDR3 comprises 16 residues. CDR3 loop: CASSSNWTGGSDGYTF. The CDR3, as DNA: TGTGCCAGCAGCTCGAATTGGACAGGGGGCAGCGATGGCTACACCTTC.

Ten or more counts support this clonotype. This rearrangement joins TRBV28 to TRBJ1-5; D might be TRBD1 (5 bases). Germline V gene data show CDR1 as MDHEN and CDR2 as SYDVKM. This CDR3 region has 13 residues. Trimming took off 7 bases at V and 3 bases at J, with 10 bases between the two ends. The CDR3 DNA reads as TGTGCCAGCACCAGGGAACCCAATCAGCCCCAGCATTTT. Its protein product is CASTREPNQPQHF.

The sample holds a few counts of this clonotype. The chain uses TRBV3-1 and TRBJ1-1; 7 positions match TRBD1. The V segment lost 6 bases and the J segment 12 bases; nucleotides outside the gene matches: 13. Germline CDR1 is LGHDT and CDR2 is YNNKEL (reference sequence). The length of the CDR3 is 13 residues. CDR3 nucleotides: TGTGCCAGCAGACTGACACAGGGGAATGTGCCTTTCTTT. It is translated as CASRLTQGNVPFF.

V and J are TRBV20-1 and TRBJ2-4; the D gene is possibly TRBD1 (5 bases). The CDR3 is 12 residues long. Germline lookup yields CDR1 DFQATT and CDR2 SNEGSKA (reference sequence). Trimming left V 6 bases short and J 7 bases short, with 13 bases between. CDR3 sequence (DNA): TGCAGTGCCGACAGAGGTGTTAACATTCAGTACTTC. Protein: CSADRGVNIQYF.

This clonotype has a count of ten or more. The chain recombines TRBV28 with TRBJ1-2, with TRBD1 as a possible D gene (5 bases). V was shortened by 6 bases and J by 2 bases, with 16 bases between the two germline ends. CDR1 MDHEN and CDR2 SYDVKM come from the germline V gene. The CDR3 length is 15 residues. CDR3 region: CASRKGPRGNYGYTF. In DNA form, the CDR3 reads TGTGCCAGCAGAAAGGGACCGCGAGGGAACTATGGCTACACCTTC.

This clonotype has just a few counts. This chain's CDR3 is CASRRLQGGSGNTIYF. The CDR3 DNA reads as TGTGCCAGCAGGAGGTTACAGGGAGGCTCTGGAAACACCATATATTTT. This chain joins TRBV6-1 and TRBJ1-3; perhaps TRBD1 as D (6 bases). CDR3 length: 16 residues. Trimming left V 6 bases short and J 0 bases short, with 15 bases between. CDR1 is MNHNS, CDR2 SASEGT, per germline.